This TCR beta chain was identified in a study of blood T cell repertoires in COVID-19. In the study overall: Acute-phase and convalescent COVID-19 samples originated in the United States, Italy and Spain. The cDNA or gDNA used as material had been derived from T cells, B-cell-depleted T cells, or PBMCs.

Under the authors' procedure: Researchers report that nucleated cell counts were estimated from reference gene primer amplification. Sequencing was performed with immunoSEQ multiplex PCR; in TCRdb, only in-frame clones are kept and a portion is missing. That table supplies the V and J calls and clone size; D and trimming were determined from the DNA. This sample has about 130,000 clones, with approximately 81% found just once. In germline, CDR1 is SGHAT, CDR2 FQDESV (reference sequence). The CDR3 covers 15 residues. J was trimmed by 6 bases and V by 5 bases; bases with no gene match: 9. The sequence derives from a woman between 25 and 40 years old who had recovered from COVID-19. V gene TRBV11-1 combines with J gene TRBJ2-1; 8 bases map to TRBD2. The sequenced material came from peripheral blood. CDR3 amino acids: CASSPRAGGGNEQFF. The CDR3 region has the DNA TGTGCCAGCAGCCCCCGGGCGGGAGGAGGCAATGAGCAGTTCTTC.